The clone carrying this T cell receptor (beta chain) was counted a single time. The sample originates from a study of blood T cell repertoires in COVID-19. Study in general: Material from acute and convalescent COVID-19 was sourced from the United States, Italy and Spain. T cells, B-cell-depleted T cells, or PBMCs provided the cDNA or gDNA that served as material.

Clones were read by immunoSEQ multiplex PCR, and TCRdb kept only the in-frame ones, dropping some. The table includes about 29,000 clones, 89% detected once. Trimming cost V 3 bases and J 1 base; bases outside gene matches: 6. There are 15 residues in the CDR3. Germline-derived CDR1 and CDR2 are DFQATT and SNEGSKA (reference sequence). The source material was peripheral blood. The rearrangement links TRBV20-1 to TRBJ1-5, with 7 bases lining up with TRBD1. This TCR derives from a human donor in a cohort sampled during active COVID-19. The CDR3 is CSASEGAQSNQPQHF. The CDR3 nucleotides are TGCAGTGCTAGTGAGGGGGCCCAAAGCAATCAGCCCCAGCATTTT.